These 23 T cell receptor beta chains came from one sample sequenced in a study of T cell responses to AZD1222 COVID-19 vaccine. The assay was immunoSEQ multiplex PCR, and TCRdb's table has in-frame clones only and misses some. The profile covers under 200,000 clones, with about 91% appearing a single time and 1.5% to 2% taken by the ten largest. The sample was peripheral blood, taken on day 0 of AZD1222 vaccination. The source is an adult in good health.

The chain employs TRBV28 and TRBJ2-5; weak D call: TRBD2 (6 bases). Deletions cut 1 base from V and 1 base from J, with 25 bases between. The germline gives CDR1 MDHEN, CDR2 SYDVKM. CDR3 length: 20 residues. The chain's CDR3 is CASSLFVASSSGGSQETQYF. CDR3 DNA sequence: TGTGCCAGCAGTTTATTTGTGGCTAGCAGTAGTGGGGGGTCCCAAGAGACCCAGTACTTC.

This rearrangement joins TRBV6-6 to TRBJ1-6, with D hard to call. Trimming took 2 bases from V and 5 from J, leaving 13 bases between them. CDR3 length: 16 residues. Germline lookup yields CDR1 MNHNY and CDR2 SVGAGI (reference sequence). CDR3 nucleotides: TGTGCCAGCAGTTACCAAGGACGGGCTAATAATTCACCCCTCCACTTT. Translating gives CASSYQGRANNSPLHF.

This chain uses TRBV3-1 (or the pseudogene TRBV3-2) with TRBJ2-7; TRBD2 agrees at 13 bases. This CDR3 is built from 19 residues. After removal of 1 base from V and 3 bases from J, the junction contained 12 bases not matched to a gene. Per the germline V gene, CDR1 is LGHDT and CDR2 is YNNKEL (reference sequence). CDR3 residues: CASSQGSLAGGPQRYEQYF. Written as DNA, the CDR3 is TGTGCCAGCAGCCAAGGGTCACTAGCGGGAGGGCCCCAACGCTACGAGCAGTACTTC.

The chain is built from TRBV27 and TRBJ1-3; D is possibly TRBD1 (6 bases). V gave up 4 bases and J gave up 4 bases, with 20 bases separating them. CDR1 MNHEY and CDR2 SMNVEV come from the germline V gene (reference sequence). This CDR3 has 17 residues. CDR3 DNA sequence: TGTGCCAGCAGTTCCCTTTACAGGGTGAGTGCCGGAAACACCATATATTTT. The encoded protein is CASSSLYRVSAGNTIYF.

This chain's CDR3 is CSATTGEKLFF. The CDR3, as DNA: TGCAGTGCCACCACAGGGGAAAAACTGTTTTTT. This sequence joins TRBV20-1 and TRBJ1-4; D is perhaps TRBD1 (6 bases). Germline V gene sequence: CDR1 DFQATT, CDR2 SNEGSKA (reference sequence). The CDR3 spans 11 residues. Trimming removed 6 bases at V and 8 bases at J, with 10 bases between.

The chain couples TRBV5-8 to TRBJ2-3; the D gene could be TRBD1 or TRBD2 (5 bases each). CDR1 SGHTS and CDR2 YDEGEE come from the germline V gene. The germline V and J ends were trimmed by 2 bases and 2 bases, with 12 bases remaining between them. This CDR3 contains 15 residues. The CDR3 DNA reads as TGTGCCAGCAGCTTAAACTCGGGACCCACAGATACGCAGTATTTT. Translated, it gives CASSLNSGPTDTQYF.

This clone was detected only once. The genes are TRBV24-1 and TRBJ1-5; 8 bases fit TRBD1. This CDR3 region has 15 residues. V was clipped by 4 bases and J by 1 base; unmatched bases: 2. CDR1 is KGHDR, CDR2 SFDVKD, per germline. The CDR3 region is CATSDQGASNQPQHF. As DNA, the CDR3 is TGTGCCACCAGTGACCAGGGGGCGAGCAATCAGCCCCAGCATTTT.

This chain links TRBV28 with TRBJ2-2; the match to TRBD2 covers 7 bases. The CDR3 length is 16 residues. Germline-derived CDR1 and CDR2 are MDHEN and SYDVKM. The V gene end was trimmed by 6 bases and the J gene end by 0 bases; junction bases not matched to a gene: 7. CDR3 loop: CASSLASGTNTGELFF. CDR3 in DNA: TGTGCCAGCAGCCTGGCCAGCGGGACGAACACCGGGGAGCTGTTTTTT.

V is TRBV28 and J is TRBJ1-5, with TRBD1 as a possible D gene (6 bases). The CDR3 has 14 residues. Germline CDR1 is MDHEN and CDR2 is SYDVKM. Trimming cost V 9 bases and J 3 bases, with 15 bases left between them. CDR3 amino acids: CASGWGDNNQPQHF. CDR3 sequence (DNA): TGTGCCAGTGGTTGGGGGGACAACAATCAGCCCCAGCATTTT.

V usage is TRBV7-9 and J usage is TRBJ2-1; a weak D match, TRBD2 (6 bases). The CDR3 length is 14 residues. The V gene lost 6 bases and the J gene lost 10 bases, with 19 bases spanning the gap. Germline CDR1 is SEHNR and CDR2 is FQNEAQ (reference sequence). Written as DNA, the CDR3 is TGTGCCAGCAGTCCTGAGCCGCGGGGAAGGGAGCAGTTCTTC. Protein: CASSPEPRGREQFF. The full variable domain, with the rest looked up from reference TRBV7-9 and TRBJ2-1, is DTGVSQNPRHKITKRGQNVTFRCDPISEHNRLYWYRQTLGQGPEFLTYFQNEAQLEKSRLLSDRFSAERPKGSFSTLEIQRTEQGDSAMYLCASSPEPRGREQFFGPGTRLTVL.

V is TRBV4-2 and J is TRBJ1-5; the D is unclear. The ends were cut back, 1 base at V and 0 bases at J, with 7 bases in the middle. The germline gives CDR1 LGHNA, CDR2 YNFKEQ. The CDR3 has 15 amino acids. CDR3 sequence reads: CASSQGRLSNQPQHF. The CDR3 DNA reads TGTGCCAGCAGCCAAGGCAGACTTAGCAATCAGCCCCAGCATTTT.

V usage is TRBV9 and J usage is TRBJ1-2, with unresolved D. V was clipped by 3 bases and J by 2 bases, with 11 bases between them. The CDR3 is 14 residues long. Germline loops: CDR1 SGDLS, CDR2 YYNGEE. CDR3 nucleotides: TGTGCCAGCAGCGGATACTACGTAAACTATGGCTACACCTTC. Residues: CASSGYYVNYGYTF.

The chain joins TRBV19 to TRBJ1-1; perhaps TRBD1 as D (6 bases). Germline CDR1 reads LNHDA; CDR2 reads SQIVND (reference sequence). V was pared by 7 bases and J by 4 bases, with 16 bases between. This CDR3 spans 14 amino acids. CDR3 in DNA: TGTGCCAGTACCACAGGGTCTCCCTCCACTGAAGCTTTCTTT. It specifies CASTTGSPSTEAFF.

This chain's CDR3 is CASRGTSGQETQYF. In nucleotides, the CDR3 is TGTGCCAGTAGAGGGACTAGCGGTCAAGAGACCCAGTACTTC. The chain has TRBV19 and TRBJ2-5; 11 bases agree with TRBD2. Trimming removed 6 bases from V and 2 bases from J; junction bases left unmatched: 2. Looked up from germline, CDR1 is LNHDA and CDR2 is SQIVND (reference sequence). This CDR3 contains 14 residues.

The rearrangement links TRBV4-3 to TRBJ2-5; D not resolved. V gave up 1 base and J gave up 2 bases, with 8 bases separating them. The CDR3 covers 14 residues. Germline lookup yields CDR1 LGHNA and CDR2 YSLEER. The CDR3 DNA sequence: TGCGCCAGCAGCCAAGCAGGAAATCAAGAGACCCAGTACTTC. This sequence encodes CASSQAGNQETQYF.

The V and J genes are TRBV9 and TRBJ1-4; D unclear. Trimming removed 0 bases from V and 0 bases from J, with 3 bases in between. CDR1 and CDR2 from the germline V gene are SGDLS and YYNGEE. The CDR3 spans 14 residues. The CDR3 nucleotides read TGTGCCAGCAGCGTAGGAACAACTAATGAAAAACTGTTTTTT. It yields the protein CASSVGTTNEKLFF.

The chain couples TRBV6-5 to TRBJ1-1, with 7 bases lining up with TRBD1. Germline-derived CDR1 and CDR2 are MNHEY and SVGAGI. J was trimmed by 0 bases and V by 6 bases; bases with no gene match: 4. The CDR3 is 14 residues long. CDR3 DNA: TGTGCCAGCAGCCGAGACAGGGTGAACACTGAAGCTTTCTTT. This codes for CASSRDRVNTEAFF.

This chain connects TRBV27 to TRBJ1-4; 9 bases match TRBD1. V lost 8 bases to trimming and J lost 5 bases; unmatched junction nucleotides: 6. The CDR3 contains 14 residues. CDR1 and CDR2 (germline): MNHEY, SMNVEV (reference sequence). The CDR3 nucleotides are TGTGCCAGCGTGGGACAGGGCAAGAATGAAAAACTGTTTTTT. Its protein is CASVGQGKNEKLFF. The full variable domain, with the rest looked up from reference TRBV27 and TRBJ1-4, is EAQVTQNPRYLITVTGKKLTVTCSQNMNHEYMSWYRQDPGLGLRQIYYSMNVEVTDKGDVPEGYKVSRKEKRNFPLILESPSPNQTSLYFCASVGQGKNEKLFFGSGTQLSVL.

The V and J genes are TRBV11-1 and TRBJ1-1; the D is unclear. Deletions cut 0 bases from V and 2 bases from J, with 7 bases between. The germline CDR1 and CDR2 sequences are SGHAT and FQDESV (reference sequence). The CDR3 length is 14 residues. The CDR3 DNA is TGTGCCAGCAGCTTAGCGAAATTTAACACTGAAGCTTTCTTT. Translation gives CASSLAKFNTEAFF.

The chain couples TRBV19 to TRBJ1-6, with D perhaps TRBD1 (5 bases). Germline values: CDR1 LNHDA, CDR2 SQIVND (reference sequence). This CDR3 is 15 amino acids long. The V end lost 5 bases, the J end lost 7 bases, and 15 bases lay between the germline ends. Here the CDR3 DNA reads TGTGCCAGTAGTCTCTCCGGGACGGCGAATTCACCCCTCCACTTT. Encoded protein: CASSLSGTANSPLHF.

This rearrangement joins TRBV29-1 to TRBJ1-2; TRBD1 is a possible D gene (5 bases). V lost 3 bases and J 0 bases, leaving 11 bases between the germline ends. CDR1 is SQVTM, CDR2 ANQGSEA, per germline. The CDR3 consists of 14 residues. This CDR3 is CSVDWGSANYGYTF. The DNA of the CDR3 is TGCAGCGTTGACTGGGGGTCGGCTAACTATGGCTACACCTTC.

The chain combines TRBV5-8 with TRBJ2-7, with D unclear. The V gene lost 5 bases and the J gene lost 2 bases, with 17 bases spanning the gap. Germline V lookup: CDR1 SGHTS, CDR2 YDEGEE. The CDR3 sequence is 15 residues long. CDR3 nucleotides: TGTGCCAGCAGAACCCTAGGCCGGGCACCCTACGAGCAGTACTTC. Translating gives CASRTLGRAPYEQYF.

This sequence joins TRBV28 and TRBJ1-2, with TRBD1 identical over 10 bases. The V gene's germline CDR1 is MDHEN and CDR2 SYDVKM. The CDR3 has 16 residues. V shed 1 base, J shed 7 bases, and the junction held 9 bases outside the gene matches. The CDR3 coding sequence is TGTGCCAGCAGTTTATCGACAGGGGGCGCCTACCGTGGCTACACCTTC. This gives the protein CASSLSTGGAYRGYTF.